A selection of T cell receptor beta chains follows, all from one sample in a study of T-cell memory formation after mild COVID-19. TCRdb independently ran MiXCR on the 5' RACE reads; one entry per CDR3 protein. The sample contains over 130,000 distinct CDR3 sequences, 14% of which appear only once. The sample taken for sequencing was PBMCs or a T cell subset sorted from them (not recorded which). The origin of the receptors is an adult woman who had mild COVID-19 (a few samples of this study predate the infection). Cell type and time point are not known. Each CDR3 is given with its conserved first and last residue. A D gene is named only where the DNA matches it firmly. Clone size, where shown, is once, few, many, or a class for clones that have expanded.

clone size: .
D gene: TRBD2
V gene: TRBV7-2
J gene: TRBJ2-1
CDR3 DNA: TGTGCCAACAGCTTAGTGGCGCGGGGGGACAATGAGCAGTTCTTC
CDR3 protein: CANSLVARGDNEQFF

clone size: .
D gene: .
V gene: TRBV7-6
J gene: TRBJ2-5
CDR3 DNA: TGTGCCAGCAGCCTGGGGGCGGAACAAGAGACCCAGTACTTC
CDR3 protein: CASSLGAEQETQYF

clone size: .
D gene: .
V gene: TRBV4-1
J gene: TRBJ1-1
CDR3 DNA: TGCGCCAGCAGCCAAGATGGAGGGGACGACACTGAAGCTTTCTTT
CDR3 protein: CASSQDGGDDTEAFF

clone size: few
D gene: TRBD2
V gene: TRBV23-1
J gene: TRBJ2-3
CDR3 DNA: TGCGCCAGCAGTCAATGTCACGGGACTAGCGGGGGGCAAGAGGCAGATACGCAGTATTTT
CDR3 protein: CASSQCHGTSGGQEADTQYF

clone size: .
D gene: .
V gene: TRBV29-1
J gene: TRBJ2-3
CDR3 DNA: TGCAGCGTTGAGGTAGGCGGGACCACAGATACGCAGTATTTT
CDR3 protein: CSVEVGGTTDTQYF

clone size: .
D gene: TRBD1
V gene: TRBV14
J gene: TRBJ2-7
CDR3 DNA: TGTGCCAGCGGACAGGCCAACTACGAGCAGTACTTC
CDR3 protein: CASGQANYEQYF

clone size: few
D gene: .
V gene: TRBV7-2
J gene: TRBJ1-1
CDR3 DNA: TGTGCCAGCAGCTTAGGTGCGGGGTCGACTGAAGCTTTCTTT
CDR3 protein: CASSLGAGSTEAFF

clone size: .
D gene: .
V gene: TRBV7-9
J gene: TRBJ2-1
CDR3 DNA: TGTGCCAGCAGGGAGGACTTCGGCTCCTACAATGAGCAGTTCTTC
CDR3 protein: CASREDFGSYNEQFF

clone size: .
D gene: .
V gene: TRBV12-3/TRBV12-4
J gene: TRBJ2-1
CDR3 DNA: TGTGCCAGCAGTTTATGGGGAAGCTCCTACAATGAGCAGTTCTTC
CDR3 protein: CASSLWGSSYNEQFF

clone size: .
D gene: TRBD2
V gene: TRBV6-2/TRBV6-3
J gene: TRBJ2-7
CDR3 DNA: TGTGCCAGCAGTTACTCGACGCTAGCGGGGGACCTTCCCTACGAGCAGTACTTC
CDR3 protein: CASSYSTLAGDLPYEQYF

clone size: .
D gene: .
V gene: TRBV4-1
J gene: TRBJ2-7
CDR3 DNA: TGCGCCAGCAGCCAAAACAGGGAGGGGTACGAGCAGTACTTC
CDR3 protein: CASSQNREGYEQYF

clone size: many
D gene: TRBD2
V gene: TRBV4-3
J gene: TRBJ2-4
CDR3 DNA: TGCGCCAGCAGCCAAGAGAGATCGGGACTAGCGGCCATTCAGTACTTC
CDR3 protein: CASSQERSGLAAIQYF

clone size: few
D gene: .
V gene: TRBV7-9
J gene: TRBJ2-1
CDR3 DNA: TGTGCCAGCAGCTTACGGCAACACAATGAGCAGTTCTTC
CDR3 protein: CASSLRQHNEQFF

clone size: few
D gene: .
V gene: TRBV5-3
J gene: TRBJ2-3
CDR3 DNA: TGTGCCAGAAGCTTTATGACAGATACGCAGTATTTT
CDR3 protein: CARSFMTDTQYF

clone size: .
D gene: TRBD1
V gene: TRBV5-1
J gene: TRBJ2-2
CDR3 DNA: TGCGCCAGCAGCTTGGCGCGGACAGGGGAGAACACCGGGGAGCTGTTTTTT
CDR3 protein: CASSLARTGENTGELFF

clone size: .
D gene: TRBD1
V gene: TRBV30
J gene: TRBJ2-7
CDR3 DNA: TGTGCCTGGAGCCGGCCAGGGGGCTTCCCTTACGAGCAGTACTTC
CDR3 protein: CAWSRPGGFPYEQYF

clone size: .
D gene: .
V gene: TRBV5-1
J gene: TRBJ2-1
CDR3 DNA: TGCGCCAGCAGCGAAACTAGTATCGATGAGCAGTTCTTC
CDR3 protein: CASSETSIDEQFF

clone size: few
D gene: .
V gene: TRBV7-9
J gene: TRBJ1-2
CDR3 DNA: TGTGCCAGCAGCTCGGGCAGCTTGGACTATGGCTACACCTTC
CDR3 protein: CASSSGSLDYGYTF

clone size: few
D gene: .
V gene: TRBV5-1
J gene: TRBJ2-7
CDR3 DNA: TGCGCCAGCAGCTTGATCGTGGGGGTCGGCTGCGAGCAGTACTTC
CDR3 protein: CASSLIVGVGCEQYF

clone size: once
D gene: TRBD2
V gene: TRBV27
J gene: TRBJ2-7
CDR3 DNA: TGTGCCAGCAGTCCCACTAGCGGGGGCTCGGGCGAGCAGTACTTC
CDR3 protein: CASSPTSGGSGEQYF